These T cell receptor beta chains were read from a single sample in a study of T cell repertoires in cytomegalovirus infection. Each CDR3 protein gets one entry after TCRdb re-called the reads with MiXCR. The sample holds around 170,000 distinct CDR3 sequences, over 15% seen once. The source material was CD8+ T cells from PBMCs. These receptors all stem from a human donor in good health (CMV status not recorded). Some clones in this sample may be carry-over from other donors' samples. CDR3s include the opening cysteine and the closing phenylalanine or tryptophan. D genes are given only for firm matches. Only part of the rows carry a size: once, few, many, or a class if the clone is expanded.

>TRBV6-5|TRBJ2-3|TRBD2|few
TGTGCCAGCAGTTACGGCCTAGCGGGACCCACAGATACGCAGTATTTT
CASSYGLAGPTDTQYF
>TRBV20-1|TRBJ2-6|-|-
TGCAGTGCTAGACAGACAGGCAGCGCTGGGGCCAACGTCCTGACTTTC
CSARQTGSAGANVLTF
>TRBV20-1|TRBJ2-2|TRBD2|-
TGCAGTGCGCCGAAACTCCTAGCGGAACTCCCTCAGTGGGAGCTGTTTTTT
CSAPKLLAELPQWELFF
>TRBV28|TRBJ2-7|-|-
TGTGCCAGCAGTCCCCCAGGGACGGTGACCTACGAGCAGTACTTC
CASSPPGTVTYEQYF
>TRBV11-2|TRBJ2-1|TRBD2|few
TGTGCCAGCACCTTAGCGGCTAGCGGGGGAGTTTCCTACAATGAGCAGTTCTTC
CASTLAASGGVSYNEQFF
>TRBV6-2/TRBV6-3|TRBJ2-1|TRBD2|few
TGTGCCAGCAGTTACCGAGCGGGAAAGTCCATATTGAATGAGCAGTTCTTC
CASSYRAGKSILNEQFF
>TRBV4-3|TRBJ1-2|-|-
TGCGCCAGCAGCCAAGATCGCGGGACGGGCAGGGCATATGGCTACACCTTC
CASSQDRGTGRAYGYTF
>TRBV7-2|TRBJ1-4|-|many
TGTGCCAGCAGCTTAGTTGGGCAGGGGAGGTTTGAAAAACTGTTTTTT
CASSLVGQGRFEKLFF
>TRBV7-8|TRBJ2-7|TRBD2|few
TGTGCCAGCAGCTCCCTGAGGTATAGCGGGAGGCTGGACGAGCAGTACTTC
CASSSLRYSGRLDEQYF
>TRBV7-9|TRBJ2-7|-|-
TGTGCCAGCAGAAAGGCCCCCTCCTACGAGCAGTACTTC
CASRKAPSYEQYF
>TRBV7-9|TRBJ2-5|TRBD2|few
TGTGCCAGCAGCCCCAGGACTAGCGGGAGGACTCCTAACCAAGAGACCCAGTACTTC
CASSPRTSGRTPNQETQYF
>TRBV7-9|TRBJ2-3|-|-
TGTGCCAGCAGCTTCCCCAACGGCAACTCCTTAACCCGCACAGATACGCAGTATTTT
CASSFPNGNSLTRTDTQYF
>TRBV6-5|TRBJ2-7|TRBD1|few
TGTGCCAGCAGACTTGACAGGGGGGGTCCGGGAGTGATCTCCTACGAGCAGTACTTC
CASRLDRGGPGVISYEQYF
>TRBV7-9|TRBJ1-4|-|-
TGTGCCAGCAGCTTAGGTCCCGTGGGACTGTTTTTT
CASSLGPVGLFF
>TRBV11-2|TRBJ2-3|TRBD1|few
TGTGCCAGCAGCTTAGGGGACAGGGCGGAGGATACGCAGTATTTT
CASSLGDRAEDTQYF
>TRBV7-2|TRBJ2-5|TRBD1|-
TGTGCCAGCAGCATCCTGACAGGGAGTGAGTCGTACCAAGAGACCCAGTACTTC
CASSILTGSESYQETQYF
>TRBV7-8|TRBJ1-5|TRBD1|-
TGTGCCAGCAGCTCGCTCGGGACAGGGGCGTTCGATCAGCCCCAGCATTTT
CASSSLGTGAFDQPQHF
>TRBV6-8|TRBJ1-5|-|-
TGTGCCAGCAGTTACTTCTGTCGGGGGGGCAATCAGCCCCAGCATTTT
CASSYFCRGGNQPQHF
>TRBV27|TRBJ2-1|TRBD2|-
TGTGCCAGCAGTTTATCTGTCGGGACTAGCGCCTACAATGAGCAGTTCTTC
CASSLSVGTSAYNEQFF
>TRBV6-2/TRBV6-3|TRBJ2-1|TRBD2|few
TGTGCCAGCAGTTACGACGACGGGACTAGTCAGTTCTTC
CASSYDDGTSQFF
>TRBV7-8|TRBJ1-5|-|few
TGTGCCAGCAGCTTAGGAGGGACGGGGGGCCGTTCCACTGAGCCCCAGCATTTT
CASSLGGTGGRSTEPQHF
>TRBV29-1|TRBJ2-7|TRBD1|few
TGCAGCGTTTGGACAGGGGAGTCCTACGAGCAGTACTTC
CSVWTGESYEQYF
>TRBV5-1|TRBJ2-3|-|-
TGCGCCAGCAGCTTGGAACTAGCCGGCACAGATACGCAGTATTTT
CASSLELAGTDTQYF
>TRBV12-5|TRBJ2-5|-|few
TGTGCTAGTGGTTTGGGACGGAGTGGAGACTTC
CASGLGRSGDF
>TRBV7-9|TRBJ2-1|-|-
TGTGCCAGCAGCTTATTTGAGAATGAGCAGTTCTTC
CASSLFENEQFF
>TRBV7-2|TRBJ2-1|-|many
TGTGCCAGCAGCCCCTTGGGGGGCGCGAGGAATGAGCAGTTCTTC
CASSPLGGARNEQFF
>TRBV7-8|TRBJ1-5|TRBD1|once
TGTGCCAGCAGCCCCTCGGGGACAGGCAATCAGCCCCAGCATTTT
CASSPSGTGNQPQHF
>TRBV28|TRBJ2-1|-|-
TGTGCCAGCAGTTTACCGAATTGGCGGCGGGACAATGAGCAGTTCTTC
CASSLPNWRRDNEQFF
>TRBV7-3|TRBJ2-1|TRBD2|few
TGTGCCAGCAGCCCTCTAGGGACTAGCGGGAGGGATGAGCAGTTCTTC
CASSPLGTSGRDEQFF
>TRBV28|TRBJ1-2|-|few
TGTGCCAGCAGTTTGGCTGGGGGGGATGGCTACACCTTC
CASSLAGGDGYTF
>TRBV10-3|TRBJ2-7|-|few
TGTGCCACAGGTAGCCGCGAGCAGTACTTC
CATGSREQYF
>TRBV4-1|TRBJ2-3|-|few
TGCGCCAGCAGCCACCCCGGGGACAATTCCGCAGATACGCAGTATTTT
CASSHPGDNSADTQYF
>TRBV4-3|TRBJ1-1|TRBD1|few
TGCGCCAGCAGCCAAGCCGGGACAGGGGGCGACGAAGCTTTCTTT
CASSQAGTGGDEAFF